Below, 22 T cell receptor beta chains from the same sample are listed, as sequenced in a study of blood T cell repertoires in COVID-19. Produced via immunoSEQ multiplex PCR; TCRdb's table is partial and in-frame only. The profile shows about 250,000 clones, around 90% of them singletons. Sequencing was performed on peripheral blood. These receptor sequences come from a young man with active or convalescent COVID-19.

The chain combines TRBV28 with TRBJ2-5; D unclear. The germline V and J ends were trimmed by 5 bases and 5 bases, with 9 bases remaining between them. The germline gives CDR1 MDHEN, CDR2 SYDVKM. The length of the CDR3 is 12 residues. The CDR3 region is CASSVSVETQYF. In DNA, the CDR3 is TGTGCCAGCAGTGTGAGTGTGGAGACCCAGTACTTC.

This clone was picked up one time. The chain couples TRBV19 to TRBJ1-2; D perhaps matches TRBD1 (5 bases). The V end lost 5 bases, the J end lost 2 bases, and 15 bases lay between the germline ends. The CDR3 length is 15 residues. Germline V gene sequence: CDR1 LNHDA, CDR2 SQIVND (reference sequence). CDR3 protein: CASSLDRGLNYGYTF. The CDR3 coding sequence is TGTGCCAGTAGTCTCGATCGGGGACTAAACTATGGCTACACCTTC.

This clone was seen only a few times. CDR3 amino acids: CASSPGGINQPQHF. The CDR3 nucleotides are TGTGCCAGCAGCCCAGGGGGAATCAATCAGCCCCAGCATTTT. The chain couples TRBV7-9 to TRBJ1-5; 7 nucleotides match TRBD1. V lost 5 bases and J lost 3; bases outside the gene matches: 4. The CDR3 has 14 residues. Germline V gene lookup returns CDR1 SEHNR and CDR2 FQNEAQ (reference sequence).

This chain uses TRBV6-2 or TRBV6-3 with TRBJ2-7; TRBD2 might be the D (6 bases). The CDR3 extends over 16 amino acids. Germline V gene data show CDR1 as MNHEY and CDR2 as SVGEGT. With 0 bases removed from V and 3 bases from J, the gap between germline ends came to 15 bases. The CDR3 DNA follows: TGTGCCAGCAGTTACTCGGCGGGGAACGATTTCTACGAGCAGTACTTC. As protein: CASSYSAGNDFYEQYF.

This chain uses TRBV2 with TRBJ1-5, with D possibly matching TRBD1 (6 bases). Trimming cost V 4 bases and J 4 bases, with 11 bases left between them. Germline V gene data show CDR1 as SNHLY and CDR2 as FYNNEI. The CDR3 loop spans 14 amino acids. The CDR3 spells CASSVETGNQPQHF. CDR3 bases: TGTGCCAGCAGTGTAGAGACAGGTAATCAGCCCCAGCATTTT.

CDR3 DNA sequence: TGTGCCAGCTCACCTGCCGCCGTCCGAGACTATGGCTACACCTTC. Its protein product is CASSPAAVRDYGYTF. The chain uses TRBV18 and TRBJ1-2; D call uncertain. The CDR3 sequence is 15 residues long. Germline V gene data show CDR1 as KGHSH and CDR2 as LQKENI. With 3 bases removed from V and 3 bases from J, the gap between germline ends came to 14 bases.

In its sample, this clone was seen a few times. The chain combines TRBV5-4 with TRBJ1-1; D is perhaps TRBD1 (6 bases). Germline V gives CDR1 SGHNT, CDR2 YYREEE (reference sequence). Trimming took off 4 bases at V and 6 bases at J, with 13 bases between the two ends. This CDR3 is 13 amino acids long. The DNA for the CDR3 is TGTGCCAGCAGCGGCAGGGGATGGGCTGAAGCTTTCTTT. It codes for CASSGRGWAEAFF.

The V call is TRBV24-1, the J call TRBJ1-5; no clear D gene. This CDR3 comprises 13 residues. Trimming took 8 bases from V and 2 from J, leaving 9 bases between them. In germline, CDR1 is KGHDR, CDR2 SFDVKD. CDR3 amino acids: CATNERGNQPQHF. The CDR3 DNA sequence: TGTGCCACCAATGAGAGGGGCAATCAGCCCCAGCATTTT.

The genes are TRBV5-1 and TRBJ1-1; 7 nucleotides match TRBD1. The CDR3 is made up of 14 amino acids. Germline values: CDR1 SGHRS, CDR2 YFSETQ. The J segment lost 10 bases and the V segment lost 3 bases, leaving 12 bases of the junction unmatched. CDR3 protein: CASSSTGASAPAFF. The DNA for the CDR3 is TGCGCCAGCAGCTCTACAGGGGCGTCGGCGCCAGCTTTCTTT.

The chain is built from TRBV6-6 and TRBJ2-5, with 8 bases identical to TRBD2. Germline V gene sequence: CDR1 MNHNY, CDR2 SVGAGI (reference sequence). The ends lost 0 bases at V and 2 bases at J; junction bases unmatched: 5. The CDR3 loop spans 16 amino acids. DNA for the CDR3: TGTGCCAGCAGTTACTCGGGGCGGGGGGTACAAGAGACCCAGTACTTC. Its translation is CASSYSGRGVQETQYF.

The V gene is TRBV7-3, the J gene TRBJ2-1; 12 bases align to TRBD2. The germline CDR1 and CDR2 sequences are SGHTA and FQGTGA. This CDR3 has 15 residues. V lost 5 bases and J lost 4; bases outside the gene matches: 3. CDR3 protein: CASSPGTSGYNEQFF. The CDR3 DNA reads TGTGCCAGCAGCCCCGGGACTAGCGGGTACAATGAGCAGTTCTTC.

This chain connects TRBV28 to TRBJ2-3, with TRBD1 identical over 10 bases. Germline V gene lookup returns CDR1 MDHEN and CDR2 SYDVKM. Trimming took 5 bases from V and 3 from J; bases not matched to a gene: 11. The CDR3 spans 17 residues. CDR3 sequence: CASSPPPGQGSTDTQYF. The CDR3 nucleotides read TGTGCCAGCAGTCCTCCCCCGGGACAGGGGAGTACAGATACGCAGTATTTT.

In this sample, this clone turned up once. The V gene is TRBV28, the J gene TRBJ1-1, with 9 bases matching TRBD1. This CDR3 contains 16 residues. Looked up from germline, CDR1 is MDHEN and CDR2 is SYDVKM. Germline trimming cut 5 bases from V and 1 base from J; bases unmatched to any gene: 8. In DNA form, the CDR3 reads TGTGCCAGCAGTCCCCTCGGACAGGGGACGAACACTGAAGCTTTCTTT. Its translation: CASSPLGQGTNTEAFF.

V gene TRBV5-1 combines with J gene TRBJ2-3; 7 nucleotides match TRBD2. Germline V CDR1 and CDR2: SGHRS, YFSETQ. V lost 0 bases to trimming and J lost 0 bases; unmatched junction nucleotides: 10. This CDR3 contains 18 residues. CDR3 DNA sequence: TGCGCCAGCAGCTTGGTTTTGGGAGGGGCGTCGAGCACAGATACGCAGTATTTT. It is translated as CASSLVLGGASSTDTQYF. Variable domain in full (rest from reference TRBV5-1 and TRBJ2-3): KAGVTQTPRYLIKTRGQQVTLSCSPISGHRSVSWYQQTPGQGLQFLFEYFSETQRNKGNFPGRFSGRQFSNSRSEMNVSTLELGDSALYLCASSLVLGGASSTDTQYFGPGTRLTVL.

The chain uses TRBV6-5 and TRBJ1-1; 9 nucleotides agree with TRBD1. V lost 5 bases and J lost 12; bases outside the gene matches: 10. The CDR3 is 13 residues long. Germline CDR1 and CDR2: MNHEY and SVGAGI. DNA of the CDR3: TGTGCCAGCAGTCCGGGGACAGGGATCACCCCTTTCTTT. It codes for CASSPGTGITPFF.

The chain joins TRBV7-8 to TRBJ2-7; 10 positions match TRBD2. From germline, CDR1 is SGHVS and CDR2 FQNEAQ. Trimming at V came to 4 bases and at J to 1 base, leaving 7 bases not matched to a gene. The CDR3 runs to 16 residues. The CDR3 region has the DNA TGTGCCAGCAGCTCCCCTAGCGGGAGAGGGTCCTACGAGCAGTACTTC. This gives the protein CASSSPSGRGSYEQYF.

The J gene is TRBJ2-7, the V gene TRBV18, with D tentatively TRBD2 (5 bases). Trimming stripped 3 bases from V and 4 bases from J, with 16 bases between. The length of the CDR3 is 15 residues. CDR1 and CDR2 (germline): KGHSH, LQKENI. The CDR3 DNA follows: TGTGCCAGCTCACCCCTTCCCGGGGATTCGTACGAGCAGTACTTC. Amino acids: CASSPLPGDSYEQYF.

The chain joins TRBV6-5 to TRBJ2-1, with TRBD1 identical over 8 bases. Germline V gene sequence: CDR1 MNHEY, CDR2 SVGAGI. J was trimmed by 4 bases and V by 2 bases; bases with no gene match: 4. CDR3 length: 15 amino acids. The CDR3 coding sequence is TGTGCCAGCAGTTACACGACAGGGGATTACAATGAGCAGTTCTTC. The encoded protein is CASSYTTGDYNEQFF.

The rearrangement joins TRBV19 to TRBJ1-1, with TRBD1 identical over 8 bases. CDR3 length: 13 residues. V was pared by 7 bases and J by 6 bases, with 7 bases of the junction left unmatched. Germline V lookup: CDR1 LNHDA, CDR2 SQIVND (reference sequence). CDR3 loop: CASKAGGRPEAFF. In DNA form, the CDR3 reads TGTGCCAGTAAGGCAGGGGGCCGACCTGAAGCTTTCTTT.

Many counts were recorded for this clone. This sample includes further DNA sequences coding for the same CDR3. The gene calls are TRBV7-9 and TRBJ2-7, with D unclear. Trimming left V 1 base short and J 0 bases short, with 4 bases between. The V gene's germline CDR1 is SEHNR and CDR2 FQNEAQ (reference sequence). CDR3 size: 13 residues. CDR3 coding DNA: TGTGCCAGCAGCTTAGACAGCTCCTACGAGCAGTACTTC. It encodes CASSLDSSYEQYF.

The chain uses TRBV18 and TRBJ2-5; 7 nucleotides line up with TRBD1. Unmatched junction bases numbered 9, after V lost 9 bases and J lost 5 bases. From germline, CDR1 is KGHSH and CDR2 LQKENI. The CDR3 contains 13 residues. Here the CDR3 reads CASQSRGLETQYF. For the CDR3, the DNA is TGTGCCAGTCAATCAAGGGGGCTTGAGACCCAGTACTTC.

The CDR3 DNA follows: TGTGCCAGCAGTACTACTAGCGGGAGGGTGCGTGAGCAGTACTTC. Its translation: CASSTTSGRVREQYF. The chain couples TRBV2 to TRBJ2-7; TRBD2 matches at 13 bases. Germline-derived CDR1 and CDR2 are SNHLY and FYNNEI. The CDR3 is made up of 15 amino acids. Losses at the gene ends were 5 bases for V and 7 bases for J; bases not matched to a gene: 8.